A single sample is the source of the 10 T cell receptor beta chains below, sequenced in a study of T cell responses to AZD1222 COVID-19 vaccine. The method was immunoSEQ multiplex PCR; TCRdb's version includes in-frame clones alone and lacks a portion of them. The table shows 80,000 to 100,000 clones, with approximately 83% occurring only once. The sequencing here drew on peripheral blood, taken 28 days after the second AZD1222 dose. Receptors were obtained from an adult who received the AZD1222 COVID-19 vaccine.

The chain links TRBV19 to TRBJ1-4; 8 bases are a match to TRBD1. Germline-derived CDR1 and CDR2 are LNHDA and SQIVND (reference sequence). The V gene end was trimmed by 7 bases and the J gene end by 11 bases; junction bases not matched to a gene: 12. CDR3 length: 14 amino acids. This CDR3 reads CASTLETGDGKLFF. CDR3 nucleotide sequence: TGTGCCAGTACCCTTGAGACAGGGGATGGTAAACTGTTTTTT.

The CDR3 loop is CASSMTSGGLTYSYEQYF. CDR3 sequence (DNA): TGCGCCAGCAGCATGACTAGCGGGGGACTTACTTACTCCTACGAGCAGTACTTC. The gene calls are TRBV5-1 and TRBJ2-7, with 12 nucleotides matching TRBD2. Unmatched junction bases numbered 11, after V lost 4 bases and J lost 0 bases. This CDR3 is built from 18 residues. Germline CDR1 is SGHRS and CDR2 is YFSETQ.

The CDR3 region has the DNA TGTGCCAGCAGTGCGTTACAGGGTGGCGGCTACACCTTC. It is translated as CASSALQGGGYTF. J is TRBJ1-2 and V is TRBV25-1, with D perhaps TRBD1 (6 bases). In germline, CDR1 is MGHDK, CDR2 SYGVNS. The CDR3 spans 13 residues. The V end was cut by 4 bases, the J end by 8 bases, with 14 bases between.

J is TRBJ2-5 and V is TRBV7-3, with 8 positions matching TRBD2. This CDR3 region has 14 residues. Per germline, CDR1 SGHTA and CDR2 FQGTGA. V lost 4 bases and J lost 5; bases outside the gene matches: 6. This chain's CDR3 is CASSSGLARETQYF. The CDR3, as DNA: TGTGCCAGCAGCTCCGGACTAGCTCGGGAGACCCAGTACTTC.

V and J are TRBV5-1 and TRBJ2-5; unclear D gene. CDR1 is SGHRS, CDR2 YFSETQ, per germline. This CDR3 spans 12 amino acids. V was trimmed by 5 bases and J by 5 bases, leaving 10 bases between them. The CDR3 DNA reads as TGCGCCAGCAGTCTGACCGGGGAGACCCAGTACTTC. Protein sequence: CASSLTGETQYF.

This clone was picked up one time. This chain uses TRBV4-1 with TRBJ2-1, with a weak D call TRBD2 (6 bases). V shed 4 bases and J shed 8 bases, with 18 bases lying between them. The CDR3 loop spans 15 amino acids. Germline V gives CDR1 MGHRA, CDR2 YSYEKL. DNA of the CDR3: TGCGCCAGCAGCCGCCGAAGCGGGCTAGGTGATGAGCAGTTCTTC. It translates to CASSRRSGLGDEQFF.

The V gene is TRBV19, the J gene TRBJ2-7, with TRBD2 identical over 8 bases. This CDR3 comprises 12 residues. From germline, CDR1 is LNHDA and CDR2 SQIVND (reference sequence). With 9 bases clipped from V and 0 bases from J, the junction kept 1 base outside the gene matches. The CDR3 nucleotides are TGTGCCAGGCGGGGGGACTCCTACGAGCAGTACTTC. This codes for CARRGDSYEQYF. Using reference TRBV19 and TRBJ2-7 for the parts outside the CDR3, the full variable domain is DGGITQSPKYLFRKEGQNVTLSCEQNLNHDAMYWYRQDPGQGLRLIYYSQIVNDFQKGDIAEGYSVSREKKESFPLTVTSAQKNPTAFYLCARRGDSYEQYFGPGTRLTVT.

V is TRBV7-2 and J is TRBJ2-1; TRBD1 agrees at 11 bases. V shed 10 bases, J shed 7 bases, and the junction held 9 bases outside the gene matches. The length of the CDR3 is 14 residues. CDR1 and CDR2 (germline): SGHTA, FQGNSA. The CDR3 sequence is CATSPGTGGNEQFF. The CDR3 region has the DNA TGTGCCACCTCACCGGGGACAGGGGGTAATGAGCAGTTCTTC.

The rearrangement links TRBV5-8 to TRBJ2-1, with 8 bases that match TRBD2. The CDR3 runs 15 residues. Germline loops: CDR1 SGHTS, CDR2 YDEGEE. With V trimmed by 3 bases and J by 5 bases, 7 bases remained unmatched. The CDR3 loop reads CASSYPGLGDNEQFF. The CDR3 DNA reads as TGTGCCAGCAGCTACCCGGGACTAGGGGACAATGAGCAGTTCTTC.

The count of this clone is one. The chain uses TRBV3-1 (or the pseudogene TRBV3-2) and TRBJ2-3; 14 positions agree with TRBD2. The germline V gene encodes CDR1 LGHDT and CDR2 YNNKEL (reference sequence). The CDR3 contains 19 residues. J was trimmed by 0 bases and V by 3 bases; bases with no gene match: 8. The CDR3 DNA reads TGTGCCAGCAGCCAGGGGGGGACTAGCGGGAGACGGAGCACAGATACGCAGTATTTT. Protein product: CASSQGGTSGRRSTDTQYF.